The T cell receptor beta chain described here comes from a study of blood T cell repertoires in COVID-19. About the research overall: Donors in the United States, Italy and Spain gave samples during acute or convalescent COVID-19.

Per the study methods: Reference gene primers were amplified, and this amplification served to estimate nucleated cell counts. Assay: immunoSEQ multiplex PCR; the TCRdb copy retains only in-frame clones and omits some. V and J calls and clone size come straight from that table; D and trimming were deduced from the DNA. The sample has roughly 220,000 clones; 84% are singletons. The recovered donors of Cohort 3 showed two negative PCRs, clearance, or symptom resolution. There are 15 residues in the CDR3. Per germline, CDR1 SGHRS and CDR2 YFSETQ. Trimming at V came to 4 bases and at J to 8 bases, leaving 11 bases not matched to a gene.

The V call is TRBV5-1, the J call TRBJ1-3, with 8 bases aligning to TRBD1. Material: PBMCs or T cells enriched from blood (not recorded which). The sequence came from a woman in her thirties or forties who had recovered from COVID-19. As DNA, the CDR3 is TGCGCCAGCAGCCCCTTGACAGGGGTGAGAGACACCATATATTTT. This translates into CASSPLTGVRDTIYF.